The clone carrying this T cell receptor beta chain qualifies as medium-sized. This sample stems from a study of T cells after yellow fever vaccination. Study results and limitations: Within FACS-sorted repertoires, abundant clonotypes contaminating from the bulk population could be present. The appearance of a small share of clonotypes in both CD4 and CD8 compartments was observed. Peak timing came faster in the weaker secondary response, day 5 versus 15.

Production of TCR cDNA was by 5'RACE template switching, which also added a universal primer site and UMIs. TCRdb redid the calling of the 5' RACE reads with MiXCR, one entry per CDR3 protein. Among over 8,000 distinct CDR3 sequences listed, under 5.5% were seen once. V trimming: 5 bases; J trimming: 4 bases; junction bases outside the gene matches: 5. Germline assignment: CDR1 DFQATT and CDR2 SNEGSKA (reference sequence). The CDR3 is made up of 15 amino acids. This clonotype originated in a man younger than 35 who received the YFV17D yellow fever vaccine. The rearrangement uses TRBV20-1 and TRBJ2-3, with 14 bases matching TRBD2. Material: PBMCs, either bulk or a sorted T-cell subset (CD4+, CD8+, memory, or dextramer-sorted; not recorded which), obtained around 16 days after the first yellow fever vaccination. This CDR3 reads CSAGLAGGTPDTQYF. The DNA for the CDR3 is TGCAGTGCTGGACTAGCGGGGGGTACCCCAGATACGCAGTATTTT.